The present TCR beta chain was sequenced within a study of STAT5B mutations in CD4+ large granular lymphocyte leukemia. Turning to the study itself: Among healthy controls, a particular HLA allele went with more CDR3 'QG' motifs.

The CDR3 contains 15 residues. Per germline, CDR1 LNHDA and CDR2 SQIVND (reference sequence). Trimming cost V 3 bases and J 3 bases, with 13 bases left between them. This table comes from immunoSEQ multiplex PCR, and its TCRdb copy is limited to in-frame clones, with some not included. The sample consists of approximately 31,000 clones, about 70% of them appearing once. Regarding the study as a whole: Patient CD4-sorted repertoires stayed more clonal than healthy ones after leukemic-clone removal.

In regard to this clone: Its antigen is unidentified.

Material: CD4+ T cells from blood buffy coats. The chain uses TRBV19 and TRBJ2-3; maybe TRBD2 (7 bases). The clonotype originates from a human donor in good health. The CDR3 coding sequence is TGTGCCAGTAGTATCGCGGGGGCATTGACAGATACGCAGTATTTT. Amino acids: CASSIAGALTDTQYF.